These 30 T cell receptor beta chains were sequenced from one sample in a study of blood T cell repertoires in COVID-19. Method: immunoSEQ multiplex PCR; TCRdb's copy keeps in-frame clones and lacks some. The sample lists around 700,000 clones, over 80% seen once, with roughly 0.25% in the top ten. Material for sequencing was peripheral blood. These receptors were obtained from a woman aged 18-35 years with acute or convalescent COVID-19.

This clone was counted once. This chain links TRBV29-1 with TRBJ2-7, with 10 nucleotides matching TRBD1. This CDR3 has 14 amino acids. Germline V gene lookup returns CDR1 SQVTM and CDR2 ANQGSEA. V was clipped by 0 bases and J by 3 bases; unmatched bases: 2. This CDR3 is CSVEEGQGLYEQYF. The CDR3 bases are TGCAGCGTTGAAGAGGGACAGGGGCTCTACGAGCAGTACTTC.

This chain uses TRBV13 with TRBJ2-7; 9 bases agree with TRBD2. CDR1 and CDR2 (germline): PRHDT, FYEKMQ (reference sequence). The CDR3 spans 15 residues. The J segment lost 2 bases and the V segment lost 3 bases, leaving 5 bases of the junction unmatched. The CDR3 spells CASSLRGGLPYEQYF. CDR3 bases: TGTGCCAGCAGCTTGCGGGGGGGTCTCCCCTACGAGCAGTACTTC.

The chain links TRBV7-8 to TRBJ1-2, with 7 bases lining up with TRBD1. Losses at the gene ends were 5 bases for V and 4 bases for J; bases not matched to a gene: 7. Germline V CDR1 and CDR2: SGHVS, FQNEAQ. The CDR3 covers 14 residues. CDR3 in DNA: TGTGCCAGCAGCACCCGGACAGGCCCCTATGGCTACACCTTC. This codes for CASSTRTGPYGYTF.

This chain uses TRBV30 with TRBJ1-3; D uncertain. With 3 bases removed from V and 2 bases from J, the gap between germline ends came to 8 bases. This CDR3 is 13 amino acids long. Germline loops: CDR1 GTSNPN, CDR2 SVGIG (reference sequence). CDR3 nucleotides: TGTGCCTGGAGCCCAGGCGCTGGAAACACCATATATTTT. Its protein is CAWSPGAGNTIYF. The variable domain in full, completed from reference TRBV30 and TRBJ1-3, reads SQTIHQWPATLVQPVGSPLSLECTVEGTSNPNLYWYRQAAGRGLQLLFYSVGIGQISSEVPQNLSASRPQDRQFILSSKKLLLSDSGFYLCAWSPGAGNTIYFGEGSWLTVV.

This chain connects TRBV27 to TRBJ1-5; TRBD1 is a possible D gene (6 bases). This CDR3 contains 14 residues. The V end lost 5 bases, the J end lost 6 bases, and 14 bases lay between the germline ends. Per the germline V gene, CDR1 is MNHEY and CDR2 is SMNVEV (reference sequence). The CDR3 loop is CASSLYRVAQPQHF. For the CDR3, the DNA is TGTGCCAGCAGTCTTTACAGGGTGGCTCAGCCCCAGCATTTT.

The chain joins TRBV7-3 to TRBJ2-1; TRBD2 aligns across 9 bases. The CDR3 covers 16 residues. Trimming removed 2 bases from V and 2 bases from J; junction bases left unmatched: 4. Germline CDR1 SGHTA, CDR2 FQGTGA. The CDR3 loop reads CASSLYSGGPYNEQFF. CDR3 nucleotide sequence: TGTGCCAGCAGCTTATATAGCGGGGGCCCCTACAATGAGCAGTTCTTC.

CDR3 protein: CAISRDRDDGYTF. In nucleotides, the CDR3 is TGTGCCATCAGCCGGGACAGGGACGACGGCTACACCTTC. The chain uses TRBV10-3 and TRBJ1-2, with 9 bases matching TRBD1. In germline, CDR1 is ENHRY, CDR2 SYGVKD. The CDR3 extends over 13 amino acids. J lost 8 bases, V lost 6 bases, and 7 bases had no gene match.

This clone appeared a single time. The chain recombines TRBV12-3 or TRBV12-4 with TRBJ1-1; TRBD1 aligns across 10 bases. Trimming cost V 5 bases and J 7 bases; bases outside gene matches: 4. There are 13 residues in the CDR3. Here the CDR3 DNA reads TGTGCCAGCAGTCGGGACAGGGGTAATGAAGCTTTCTTT. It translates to CASSRDRGNEAFF.

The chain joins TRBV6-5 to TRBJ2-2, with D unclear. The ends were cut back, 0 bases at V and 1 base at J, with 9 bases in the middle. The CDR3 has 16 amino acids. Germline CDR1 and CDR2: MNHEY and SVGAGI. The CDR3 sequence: CASSYSTQVNTGELFF. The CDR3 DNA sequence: TGTGCCAGCAGTTACTCGACCCAGGTGAACACCGGGGAGCTGTTTTTT.

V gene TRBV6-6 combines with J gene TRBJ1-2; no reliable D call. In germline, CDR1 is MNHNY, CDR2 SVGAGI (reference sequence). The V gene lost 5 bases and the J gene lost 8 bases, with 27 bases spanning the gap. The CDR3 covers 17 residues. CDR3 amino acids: CASSRLRDDLPKEGYTF. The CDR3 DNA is TGTGCCAGCAGTCGACTTCGCGATGATCTACCCAAGGAGGGCTACACCTTC.

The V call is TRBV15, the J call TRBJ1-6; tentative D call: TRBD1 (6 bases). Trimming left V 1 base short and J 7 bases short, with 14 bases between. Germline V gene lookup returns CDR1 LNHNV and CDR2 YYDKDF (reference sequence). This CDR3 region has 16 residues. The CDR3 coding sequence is TGTGCCACCAGCAGAGGCGGGGGGCCAAGGAATTCACCCCTCCACTTT. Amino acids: CATSRGGGPRNSPLHF. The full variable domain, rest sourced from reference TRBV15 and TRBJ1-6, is DAMVIQNPRYQVTQFGKPVTLSCSQTLNHNVMYWYQQKSSQAPKLLFHYYDKDFNNEADTPDNFQSRRPNTSFCFLDIRSPGLGDTAMYLCATSRGGGPRNSPLHFGNGTRLTVT.

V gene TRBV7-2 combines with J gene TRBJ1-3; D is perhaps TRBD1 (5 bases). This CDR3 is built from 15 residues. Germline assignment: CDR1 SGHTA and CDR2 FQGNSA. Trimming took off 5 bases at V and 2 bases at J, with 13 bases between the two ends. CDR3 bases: TGTGCCAGCAGCAACCGGGACTCCACTGGAAACACCATATATTTT. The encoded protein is CASSNRDSTGNTIYF.

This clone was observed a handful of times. The CDR3 here is CASSLAEGKDSYEQYF. In DNA, the CDR3 is TGTGCCAGCAGCTTGGCCGAGGGAAAGGACTCCTACGAGCAGTACTTC. The chain links TRBV5-6 to TRBJ2-7, with D perhaps matching TRBD2 (5 bases). The CDR3 runs to 16 residues. Germline assignment: CDR1 SGHDT and CDR2 YYEEEE. V was trimmed by 0 bases and J by 0 bases, leaving 13 bases between them.

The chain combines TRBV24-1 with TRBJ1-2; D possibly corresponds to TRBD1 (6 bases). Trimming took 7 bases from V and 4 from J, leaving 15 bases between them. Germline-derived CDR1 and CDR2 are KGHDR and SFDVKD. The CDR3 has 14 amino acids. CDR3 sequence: CATSGRGRGYGYTF. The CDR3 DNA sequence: TGTGCCACCAGCGGACGTGGCAGGGGCTATGGCTACACCTTC.

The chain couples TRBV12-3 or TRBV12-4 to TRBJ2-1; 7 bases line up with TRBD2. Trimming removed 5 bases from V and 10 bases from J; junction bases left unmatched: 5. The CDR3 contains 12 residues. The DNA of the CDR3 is TGTGCCAGCAGTCCCCAAGCGGGGGAGCAGTTCTTC. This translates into CASSPQAGEQFF.

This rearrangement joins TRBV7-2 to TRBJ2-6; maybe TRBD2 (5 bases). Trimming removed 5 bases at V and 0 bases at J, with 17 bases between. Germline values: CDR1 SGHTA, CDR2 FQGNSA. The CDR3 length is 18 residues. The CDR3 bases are TGTGCCAGCAGCCCACCAAATCTCCGGGGCTCTGGGGCCAACGTCCTGACTTTC. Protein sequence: CASSPPNLRGSGANVLTF.

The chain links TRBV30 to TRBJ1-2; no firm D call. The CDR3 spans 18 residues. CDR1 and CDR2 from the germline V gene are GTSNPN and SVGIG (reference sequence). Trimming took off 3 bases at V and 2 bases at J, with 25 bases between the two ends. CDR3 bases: TGTGCCTGGAGCCAAATCCTGGCGACACGCCGTATCAACTATGGCTACACCTTC. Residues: CAWSQILATRRINYGYTF.

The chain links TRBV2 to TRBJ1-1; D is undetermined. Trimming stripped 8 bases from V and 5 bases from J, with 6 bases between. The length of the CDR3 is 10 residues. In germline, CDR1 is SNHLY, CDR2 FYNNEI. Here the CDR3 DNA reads TGTGCCAGCTTCCGGACTGAAGCTTTCTTT. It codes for CASFRTEAFF.

CDR3 in DNA: TGTGCCAGCAGCTTACTACAGACCCTACTCAATGAGCAGTTCTTC. This gives the protein CASSLLQTLLNEQFF. The chain uses TRBV7-9 and TRBJ2-1, with D unclear. CDR3 length: 15 residues. Germline V CDR1 and CDR2: SEHNR, FQNEAQ (reference sequence). Deletions cut 2 bases from V and 6 bases from J, with 14 bases between. The full variable domain, its missing parts supplied by reference TRBV7-9 and TRBJ2-1, is DTGVSQNPRHKITKRGQNVTFRCDPISEHNRLYWYRQTLGQGPEFLTYFQNEAQLEKSRLLSDRFSAERPKGSFSTLEIQRTEQGDSAMYLCASSLLQTLLNEQFFGPGTRLTVL.

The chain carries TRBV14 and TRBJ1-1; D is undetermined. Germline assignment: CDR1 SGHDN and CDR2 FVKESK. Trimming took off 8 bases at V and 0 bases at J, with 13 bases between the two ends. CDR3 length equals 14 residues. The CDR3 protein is CASQSRGMNTEAFF. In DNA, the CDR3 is TGTGCCAGCCAGAGTCGGGGTATGAACACTGAAGCTTTCTTT.

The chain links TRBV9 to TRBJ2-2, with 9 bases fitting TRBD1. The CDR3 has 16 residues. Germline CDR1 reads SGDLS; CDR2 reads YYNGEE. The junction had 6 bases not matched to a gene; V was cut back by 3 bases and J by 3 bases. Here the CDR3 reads CASSGPGQGHTGELFF. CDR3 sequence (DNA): TGTGCCAGCAGCGGACCGGGACAGGGCCACACCGGGGAGCTGTTTTTT.

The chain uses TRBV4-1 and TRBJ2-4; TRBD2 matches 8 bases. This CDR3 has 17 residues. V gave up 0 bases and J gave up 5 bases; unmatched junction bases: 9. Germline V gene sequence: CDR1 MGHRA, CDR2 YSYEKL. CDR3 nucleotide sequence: TGCGCCAGCAGCCAAGATCTCAGCGGGCGGGGGGAAAACATTCAGTACTTC. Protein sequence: CASSQDLSGRGENIQYF.

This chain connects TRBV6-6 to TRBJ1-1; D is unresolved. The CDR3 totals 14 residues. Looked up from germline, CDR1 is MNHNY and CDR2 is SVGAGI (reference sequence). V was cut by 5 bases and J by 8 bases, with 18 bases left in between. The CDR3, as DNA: TGTGCCAGCAGTCACGCGGTTAGTTATCCCGAAGCTTTCTTT. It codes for CASSHAVSYPEAFF.

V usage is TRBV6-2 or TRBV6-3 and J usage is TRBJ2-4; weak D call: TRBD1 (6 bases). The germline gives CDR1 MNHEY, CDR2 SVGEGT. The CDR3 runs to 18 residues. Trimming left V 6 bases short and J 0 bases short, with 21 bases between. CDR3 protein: CASSPRPLDRLAKNIQYF. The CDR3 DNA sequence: TGTGCCAGCAGCCCCCGTCCCCTTGACAGGCTAGCCAAAAACATTCAGTACTTC.

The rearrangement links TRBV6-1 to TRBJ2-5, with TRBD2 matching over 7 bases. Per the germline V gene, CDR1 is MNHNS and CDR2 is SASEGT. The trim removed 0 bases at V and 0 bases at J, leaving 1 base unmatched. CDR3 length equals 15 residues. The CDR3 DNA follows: TGTGCCAGCAGTGAAGCCAGCGGGGACCAAGAGACCCAGTACTTC. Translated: CASSEASGDQETQYF.

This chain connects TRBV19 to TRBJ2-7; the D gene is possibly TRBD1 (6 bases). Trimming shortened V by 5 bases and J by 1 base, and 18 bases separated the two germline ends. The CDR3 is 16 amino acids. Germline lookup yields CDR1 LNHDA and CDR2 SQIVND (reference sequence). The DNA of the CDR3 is TGTGCCAGTAGTGATGGGGCAGGGGCACTTTCCTACGAGCAGTACTTC. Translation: CASSDGAGALSYEQYF.

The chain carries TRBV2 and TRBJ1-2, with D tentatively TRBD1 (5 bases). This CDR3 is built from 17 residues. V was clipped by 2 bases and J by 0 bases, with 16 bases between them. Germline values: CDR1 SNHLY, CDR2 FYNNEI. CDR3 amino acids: CASSERVYGGPNYGYTF. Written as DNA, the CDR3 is TGTGCCAGCAGTGAAAGGGTTTACGGGGGTCCTAACTATGGCTACACCTTC.

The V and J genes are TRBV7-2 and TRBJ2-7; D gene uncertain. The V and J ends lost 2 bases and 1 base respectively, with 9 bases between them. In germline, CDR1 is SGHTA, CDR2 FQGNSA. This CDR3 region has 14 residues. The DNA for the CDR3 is TGTGCCAGCAGCTTACGTTCCGTTTCCTACGAGCAGTACTTC. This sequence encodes CASSLRSVSYEQYF.

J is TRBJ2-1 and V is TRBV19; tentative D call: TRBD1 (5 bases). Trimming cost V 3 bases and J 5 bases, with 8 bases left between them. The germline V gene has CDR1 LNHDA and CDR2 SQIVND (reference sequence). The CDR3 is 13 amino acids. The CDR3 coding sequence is TGTGCCAGTAGTATGGACAACGACAATGAGCAGTTCTTC. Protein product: CASSMDNDNEQFF. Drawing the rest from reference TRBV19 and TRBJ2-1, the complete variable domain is DGGITQSPKYLFRKEGQNVTLSCEQNLNHDAMYWYRQDPGQGLRLIYYSQIVNDFQKGDIAEGYSVSREKKESFPLTVTSAQKNPTAFYLCASSMDNDNEQFFGPGTRLTVL.

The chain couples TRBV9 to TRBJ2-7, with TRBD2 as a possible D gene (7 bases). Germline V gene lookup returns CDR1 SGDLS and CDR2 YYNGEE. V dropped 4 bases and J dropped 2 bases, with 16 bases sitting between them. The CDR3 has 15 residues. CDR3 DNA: TGTGCCAGCAGCCTCGGAGAAGGGGGGGCCTACGAGCAGTACTTC. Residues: CASSLGEGGAYEQYF.